The clone carrying this T cell receptor (beta chain) has at least ten counts. Assay: immunoSEQ multiplex PCR; the TCRdb copy retains only in-frame clones and omits some. The table shows fewer than 400,000 clones, with approximately 90% occurring only once. This sample is drawn from a study of cytomegalovirus exposure and HLA in healthy donors. The sequence came from a woman in her late teens or twenties in good health and CMV-seronegative. The specimen was PBMCs.

The CDR3 loop is CASSLAASGRGSYEQYF. The CDR3, as DNA: TGTGCCAGCAGCTTAGCAGCTAGCGGTAGGGGATCCTACGAGCAGTACTTC. The chain is built from TRBV7-2 and TRBJ2-7; 7 nucleotides agree with TRBD2. The CDR3 consists of 17 residues. The V gene's germline CDR1 is SGHTA and CDR2 FQGNSA. Trimming took 0 bases from V and 1 from J; bases not matched to a gene: 9.